Below, 18 T cell receptor beta chains from the same sample are listed, as sequenced in a study of T cells in women clearing cervical HPV infection. Here immunoSEQ multiplex PCR was the method, and the copy in TCRdb shows in-frame clones only, minus some. The sample's table shows tens of thousands of clones. The source material was blood buffy coat. The receptor source for this set is a woman between 18 and 70 years old with a cervical HPV16 infection that either progressed to CIN3+ or cleared (not recorded which).

Comment on this clone: The read finishes 3 residues shy of the CDR3 end, and the germline J gene is used to complete it. The V call is TRBV5-6, the J call TRBJ2-2; a weak D match, TRBD2 (6 bases). V was pared by 1 base and J by 6 bases, with 7 bases between. Looked up from germline, CDR1 is SGHDT and CDR2 is YYEEEE. CDR3 length equals 13 residues. The CDR3 DNA, read in part, is TGTGCCAGCAGCTTGTTAGCGGCCGGGGAG. This gives the protein CASSLLAAGE. In full, the CDR3 reads CASSLLAAGELFF.

As regards this clone: From the germline J gene comes the end of the CDR3, since the read stops 3 residues before it. V is TRBV6-4 and J is TRBJ2-3; TRBD2 aligns across 7 bases. CDR1 and CDR2 (germline): MRHNA, SNTAGT. The CDR3 has 14 amino acids. V shed 4 bases and J 1 base; nucleotides not matched to a gene: 2. CDR3 bases read: TGTGCCAGCAGTGTGAGCGGGGGCACAGATACG. It specifies CASSVSGGTDT. The whole CDR3 sequence reads CASSVSGGTDTQYF.

As for this clone: The missing CDR3 end, 3 residues past where the read stops, is filled in from the germline J gene. The chain uses TRBV7-7 and TRBJ2-3; 10 positions agree with TRBD2. The germline gives CDR1 SSHAT, CDR2 FNYEAQ (reference sequence). The CDR3 is 15 amino acids. CDR3 DNA (partial): TGTGCCAGCAGCCCCACAGTCCTAGCGGGAGAGACG. This sequence encodes CASSPTVLAGET. The whole CDR3 region reads CASSPTVLAGETQYF.

This CDR3 is CASSLYPYDYTF. CDR3 DNA (partial): TGTGCCAGCTCACTATACCCCTACGAC. J is TRBJ1-2 and V is TRBV18; no clear D gene. From the germline J gene comes the end of the CDR3, since the read stops 3 residues before it. From germline, CDR1 is KGHSH and CDR2 LQKENI. The CDR3 length is 12 residues. The full variable domain, completed using reference TRBV18 and TRBJ1-2, is NAGVMQNPRHLVRRRGQEARLRCSPMKGHSHVYWYRQLPEEGLKFMVYLQKENIIDESGMPKERFSAEFPKEGPSILRIQQVVRGDSAAYFCASSLYPYDYTFGSGTRLTVV.

In regard to this clone: At one end, the junction sequence differs from germline, possibly due to a read error. The read comes to an end 3 residues before the CDR3 does, leaving the germline J gene to fill in the end. Other DNA sequences in this specimen translate into the identical CDR3. The chain employs TRBV30 and TRBJ1-3; D remains ambiguous. CDR1 is GTSNPN, CDR2 SVGIG, per germline (reference sequence). The CDR3 covers 13 residues. The CDR3: CAGHRRRGNTIYF. The sequenced CDR3 bases are TGTGCCGGCCACCGACGTCGCGGAAACACG.

CDR3 residues: CASSPGPLSGNTIYF. The CDR3 DNA, read in part, is TGTGCCAGCAGCCCGGGTCCTCTCTCTGGAAACACC. The rearrangement links TRBV7-2 to TRBJ1-3; D remains unclear. With the read ending 3 residues before the CDR3 end, the germline J gene is used to fill in that end. Looked up from germline, CDR1 is SGHTA and CDR2 is FQGNSA. The CDR3 sequence is 15 residues long. Trimming left V 5 bases short and J 0 bases short, with 11 bases between.

CDR3 sequence: CASSDGLPLFF. The CDR3 bases that were read are TGTGCCAGCAGTGACGGACTACCG. The V call is TRBV6-1, the J call TRBJ2-2; weak D call: TRBD2 (6 bases). The CDR3 goes on 3 residues after the read ends, and that part is filled in from the germline J gene. Per germline, CDR1 MNHNS and CDR2 SASEGT. This CDR3 has 11 residues.

On this clone: From the germline J gene comes the end of the CDR3, since the read stops 3 residues before it. The chain has TRBV30 and TRBJ2-2; D is possibly TRBD1 (5 bases). CDR1 and CDR2 from the germline V gene are GTSNPN and SVGIG (reference sequence). Trimming left V 5 bases short and J 3 bases short, with 13 bases between. The CDR3 contains 14 residues. The CDR3 bases that were read are TGTGCCTGGGACGTAGGGGCACACACCGGGGAG. This sequence encodes CAWDVGAHTGE. The whole CDR3 protein reads CAWDVGAHTGELFF.

Note on this clone: The read gets to within 3 residues of the CDR3 end, and the germline J gene fills in the rest. The V gene is TRBV5-4, the J gene TRBJ2-7; 7 nucleotides line up with TRBD1. V dropped 4 bases and J dropped 1; count of bases not matched to a gene: 5. This CDR3 is 14 amino acids long. The germline CDR1 and CDR2 sequences are SGHNT and YYREEE (reference sequence). Partial CDR3 DNA: TGTGCCAGCAGCAGTGGGGGACAGTCCTACGAG. It is translated as CASSSGGQSYE. Given in full, the CDR3 is CASSSGGQSYEQYF.

On this clone itself: The read terminates 3 residues before the CDR3 end, so the remaining end is supplied by the germline J gene. J is TRBJ2-3 and V is TRBV5-1, with TRBD1 as a possible D gene (5 bases). The V gene lost 4 bases and the J gene lost 1 base, with 7 bases spanning the gap. Germline V gene data show CDR1 as SGHRS and CDR2 as YFSETQ. CDR3 size: 13 residues. This chain's CDR3 is CASSATGTDTQYF. The covered CDR3 bases are TGCGCCAGCAGCGCGACAGGCACAGATACG.

The CDR3 here is CASSRGNQETQYF. The DNA read from the CDR3 is TGTGCCAGCAGCCGGGGGAACCAAGAGACG. This chain links TRBV7-7 with TRBJ2-3; D possibly corresponds to TRBD2 (6 bases). The read terminates 3 residues before the CDR3 end, so the remaining end is supplied by the germline J gene. Germline-derived CDR1 and CDR2 are SSHAT and FNYEAQ (reference sequence). The CDR3 runs 13 residues.

Points on this clone: The read stops 3 residues short of the end of the CDR3; the missing end is completed from the germline J gene. The chain has TRBV18 and TRBJ1-2; 9 bases map to TRBD1. Per the germline V gene, CDR1 is KGHSH and CDR2 is LQKENI. The CDR3 is 13 amino acids. The CDR3 reads CASSTGTGKGYTF. The covered CDR3 bases are TGTGCCAGCTCAACCGGGACAGGGAAGGGC.

Remarks on this clone: Germline is not matched at one junction end, which may reflect a read error. The CDR3 goes on 3 residues after the read ends, and that part is filled in from the germline J gene. This chain joins TRBV5-1 and TRBJ2-1; TRBD2 aligns across 9 bases. CDR1 is SGHRS and CDR2 is YFSETQ in the germline V gene. This CDR3 region has 15 residues. CDR3: CASSPLAGSCNEQFF. The covered CDR3 bases are TGCGCCAGCAGCCCGCTAGCGGGATCCTGCAATGAG.

As for this clone: The read halts 3 residues ahead of the CDR3 end, with the missing end drawn from the germline J gene. The chain is built from TRBV6-2 or TRBV6-3 and TRBJ1-5; D is perhaps TRBD1 (5 bases). The V gene's germline CDR1 is MNHEY and CDR2 SVGEGT. The CDR3 covers 14 residues. V gave up 2 bases and J gave up 6 bases, with 11 bases separating them. The sequenced CDR3 bases are TGTGCCAGCAGTTACGAGGCAGGGCTTCAGCCC. Translation: CASSYEAGLQP. The full CDR3 reads CASSYEAGLQPQHF.

With respect to this clone: The CDR3 extends 3 residues past the end of the read, so its final part is completed from the germline J gene. This chain uses TRBV19 with TRBJ1-4; no definite D call. CDR1 is LNHDA, CDR2 SQIVND, per germline (reference sequence). This CDR3 is 12 amino acids long. This CDR3 reads CASSIEGPPLFF. Partial CDR3 DNA: TGTGCCAGTAGTATCGAGGGTCCACCA.

With respect to this clone: The sequenced fragment ends 3 residues before the CDR3 boundary, so the rest is inferred from the germline J gene. The chain couples TRBV19 to TRBJ1-1, with 7 bases aligning to TRBD1. The germline CDR1 and CDR2 sequences are LNHDA and SQIVND (reference sequence). There are 14 residues in the CDR3. After removal of 7 bases from V and 4 bases from J, the junction contained 9 bases not matched to a gene. CDR3 DNA, as far as it was read: TGTGCCAGTAATCAGTTGGACAGGAGCACTGAA. Translating gives CASNQLDRSTE. The whole CDR3 reads CASNQLDRSTEAFF.

Notes on this clone: The CDR3 end is not reached by the read, which stops 3 residues before it; the germline J gene fills it in. The chain uses TRBV5-3 and TRBJ1-1; D may be TRBD1 (6 bases). TRBV5-3 is an ORF, and what it does is uncertain. This CDR3 comprises 16 residues. V was clipped by 4 bases and J by 7 bases, with 23 bases between them. CDR3 bases read: TGTGCCAGAAGCCACATTCGACCGACAGGCCAACTTGAA. This codes for CARSHIRPTGQLE. The entire CDR3 sequence reads CARSHIRPTGQLEAFF.

Of note for this clone: The read halts 3 residues ahead of the CDR3 end, with the missing end drawn from the germline J gene. This rearrangement joins TRBV7-9 to TRBJ1-6; D is perhaps TRBD1 (5 bases). CDR3 length: 15 residues. V shed 2 bases and J shed 9 bases, with 14 bases lying between them. CDR1 SEHNR and CDR2 FQNEAQ come from the germline V gene (reference sequence). CDR3 DNA, as far as it was read: TGTGCCAGCAGCTTACTCCAGGGTATCGGTTCACCC. Translated, it gives CASSLLQGIGSP. The full CDR3 reads CASSLLQGIGSPLHF.